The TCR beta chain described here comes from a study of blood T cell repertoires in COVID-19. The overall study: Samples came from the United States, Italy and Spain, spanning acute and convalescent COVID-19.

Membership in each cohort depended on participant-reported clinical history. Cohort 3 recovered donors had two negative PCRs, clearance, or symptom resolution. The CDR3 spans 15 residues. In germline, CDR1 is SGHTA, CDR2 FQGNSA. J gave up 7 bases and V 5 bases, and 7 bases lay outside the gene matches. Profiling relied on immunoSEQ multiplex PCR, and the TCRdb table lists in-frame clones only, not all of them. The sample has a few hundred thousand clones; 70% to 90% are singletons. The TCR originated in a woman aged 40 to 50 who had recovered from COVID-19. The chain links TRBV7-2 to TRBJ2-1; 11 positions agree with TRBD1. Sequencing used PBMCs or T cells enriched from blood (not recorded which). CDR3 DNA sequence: TGTGCCAGCAGCATATGGACAGGGGGCTCAAATGAGCAGTTCTTC. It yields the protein CASSIWTGGSNEQFF.